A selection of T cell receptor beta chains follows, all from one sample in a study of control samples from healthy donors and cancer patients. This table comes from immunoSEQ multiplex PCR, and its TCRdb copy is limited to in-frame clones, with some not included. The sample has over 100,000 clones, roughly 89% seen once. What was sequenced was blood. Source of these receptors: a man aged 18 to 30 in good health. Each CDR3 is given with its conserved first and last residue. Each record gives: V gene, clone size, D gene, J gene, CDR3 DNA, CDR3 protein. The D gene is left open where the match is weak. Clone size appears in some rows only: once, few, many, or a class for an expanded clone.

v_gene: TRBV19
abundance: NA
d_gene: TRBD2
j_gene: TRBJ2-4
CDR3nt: TGTGCCAGTAGCCGGACTCCAGCGGGGGGGAGAAACATTCAGTACTTC
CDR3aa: CASSRTPAGGRNIQYF

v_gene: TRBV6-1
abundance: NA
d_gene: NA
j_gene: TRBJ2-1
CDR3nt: TGTGCCAGCAGTGACCAGGGTAACTACAATGAGCAGTTCTTC
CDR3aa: CASSDQGNYNEQFF

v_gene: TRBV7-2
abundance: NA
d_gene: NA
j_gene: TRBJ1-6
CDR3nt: TGTGCCAGCAGCCTTCGCCATAGCTCCTATAATTCACCCCTCCACTTT
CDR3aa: CASSLRHSSYNSPLHF

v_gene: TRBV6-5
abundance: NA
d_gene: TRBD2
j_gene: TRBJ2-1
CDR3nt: TGTGCCAGCCTCCTAGGACTAGCATCCAATGAGCAGTTCTTC
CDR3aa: CASLLGLASNEQFF

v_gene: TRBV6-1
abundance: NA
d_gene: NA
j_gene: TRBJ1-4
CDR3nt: TGTGCCAGCAGTGACGGCAGACGAGAGCTTAATGAAAAACTGTTTTTT
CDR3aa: CASSDGRRELNEKLFF

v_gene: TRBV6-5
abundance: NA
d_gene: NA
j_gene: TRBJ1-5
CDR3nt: TGTGCCAGCTGGGAGGGTAGGGGCAATCAGCCCCAGCATTTT
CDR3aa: CASWEGRGNQPQHF

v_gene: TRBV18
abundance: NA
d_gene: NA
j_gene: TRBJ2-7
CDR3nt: TGTGCCAGCTCACCCGGGGTCGGTACGCGCGAGCAGTACTTC
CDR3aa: CASSPGVGTREQYF

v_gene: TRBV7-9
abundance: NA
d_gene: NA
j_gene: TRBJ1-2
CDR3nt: TGTGCCAGCAGCTTATCGGGGTATGGCTACACCTTC
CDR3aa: CASSLSGYGYTF

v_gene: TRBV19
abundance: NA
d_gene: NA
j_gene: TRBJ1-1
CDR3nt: TGTGCCAGTAGCGCCGACAGGAATACCGGGAACACTGAAGCTTTCTTT
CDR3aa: CASSADRNTGNTEAFF

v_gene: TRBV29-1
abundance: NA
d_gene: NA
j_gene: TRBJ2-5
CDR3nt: TGCAGCGTTGAGCGGGGCGGTGAGACCCAGTACTTC
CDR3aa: CSVERGGETQYF

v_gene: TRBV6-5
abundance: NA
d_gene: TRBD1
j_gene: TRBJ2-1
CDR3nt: TGTGCCAGCAGTTCGTGGACAGGCTACAATGAGCAGTTCTTC
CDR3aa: CASSSWTGYNEQFF

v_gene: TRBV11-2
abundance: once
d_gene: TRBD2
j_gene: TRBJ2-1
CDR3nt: TGTGCCAGCAGCTTAATGACTAGCGGGGGGGGGTCCTACAATGAGCAGTTCTTC
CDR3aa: CASSLMTSGGGSYNEQFF

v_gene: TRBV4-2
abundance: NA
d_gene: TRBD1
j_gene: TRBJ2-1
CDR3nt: TGTGCCAGCAGCCGAGGACACACAGGGGACGGGAACTATGAGCAGTTCTTC
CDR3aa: CASSRGHTGDGNYEQFF

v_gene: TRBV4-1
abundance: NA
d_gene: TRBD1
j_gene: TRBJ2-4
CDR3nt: TGCGCCATCGGGACAGAGCTTGGGGACATTCAGTACTTC
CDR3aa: CAIGTELGDIQYF

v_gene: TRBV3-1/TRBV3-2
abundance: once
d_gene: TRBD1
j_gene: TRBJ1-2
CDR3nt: TGTGCCAGCAGCCGACAACAGGGGGCTTCCTATGGCTACACCTTC
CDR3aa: CASSRQQGASYGYTF

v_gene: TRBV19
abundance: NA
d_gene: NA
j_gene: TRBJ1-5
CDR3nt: TGTGCCAGTAGTATGACAGCGTACAGCAATCAGCCCCAGCATTTT
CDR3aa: CASSMTAYSNQPQHF

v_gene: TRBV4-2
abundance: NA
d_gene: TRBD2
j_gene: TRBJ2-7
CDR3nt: TGTGCCAGCAGCCAAGGAGCCAGCGGGGGCACCTACGAGCAGTACTTC
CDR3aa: CASSQGASGGTYEQYF

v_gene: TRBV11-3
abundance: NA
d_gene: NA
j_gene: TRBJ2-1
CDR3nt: TGTGCCAGCAGCTTAGACCGACATGAGCAGTTCTTC
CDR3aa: CASSLDRHEQFF

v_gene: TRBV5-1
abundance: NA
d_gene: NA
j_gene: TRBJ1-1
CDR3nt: TGCGCCAGCAGCTTGGTGTCAGGCGTTGACACTGAAGCTTTCTTT
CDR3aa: CASSLVSGVDTEAFF

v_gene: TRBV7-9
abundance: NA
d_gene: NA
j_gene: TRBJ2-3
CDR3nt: TGTGCCAGCAGCTTAGACTACCGAAACACAGATACGCAGTATTTT
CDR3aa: CASSLDYRNTDTQYF

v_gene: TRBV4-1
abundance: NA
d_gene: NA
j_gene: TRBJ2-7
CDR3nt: TGCGCCAGCAGCCTGTTAGGGCCGGTGGACGAGCAGTACTTC
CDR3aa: CASSLLGPVDEQYF

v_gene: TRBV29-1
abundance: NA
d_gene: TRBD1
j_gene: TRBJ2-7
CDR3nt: TGCAGCGTGGCGGACAGGGGTTACGAGCAGTACTTC
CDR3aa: CSVADRGYEQYF

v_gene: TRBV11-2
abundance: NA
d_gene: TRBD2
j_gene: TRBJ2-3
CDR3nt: TGTGCCAGCAGCAGCCGGAGCGGGGGGGCCTTGGATACGCAGTATTTT
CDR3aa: CASSSRSGGALDTQYF

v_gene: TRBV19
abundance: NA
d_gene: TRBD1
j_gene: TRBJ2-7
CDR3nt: TGTGCCAGTACCCGAACAGGGGGCGTAGGCTCCTACGAGCAGTACTTC
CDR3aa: CASTRTGGVGSYEQYF

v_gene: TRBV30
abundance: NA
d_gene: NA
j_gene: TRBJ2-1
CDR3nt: TGTGCCTGGAGAGGGCGGATACTCTCAACCTACAATGAGCAGTTCTTC
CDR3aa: CAWRGRILSTYNEQFF

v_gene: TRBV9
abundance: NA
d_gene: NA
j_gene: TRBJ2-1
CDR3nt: TGTGCCAGCAGCCCTGGAGTGGGCCAGGGAGGTGAGCAGTTCTTC
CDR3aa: CASSPGVGQGGEQFF

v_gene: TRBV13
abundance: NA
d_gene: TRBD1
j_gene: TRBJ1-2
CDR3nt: TGTGCCAGCAGCTTAGAAGGGGGCGTTTATGGCTACACCTTC
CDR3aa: CASSLEGGVYGYTF

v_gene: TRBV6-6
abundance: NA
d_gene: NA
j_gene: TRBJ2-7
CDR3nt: TGTGCCACCTTCGGTGGGCCCTCCTACGAGCAGTACTTC
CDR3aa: CATFGGPSYEQYF

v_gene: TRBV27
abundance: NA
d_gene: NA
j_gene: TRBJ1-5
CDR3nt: TGTGCCAGCAGAGTTAGGGGACTTGGACAGCCCCAGCATTTT
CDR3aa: CASRVRGLGQPQHF

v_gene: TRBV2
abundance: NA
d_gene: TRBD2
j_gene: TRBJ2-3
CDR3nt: TGTGCCAGCAGTGAGTTACGGGGGGGTGATACGCAGTATTTT
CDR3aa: CASSELRGGDTQYF

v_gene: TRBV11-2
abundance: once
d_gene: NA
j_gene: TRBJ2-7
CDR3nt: TGTGCCAGCAGCTTAGATCCGGACTATTACGAGCAGTACTTC
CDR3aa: CASSLDPDYYEQYF

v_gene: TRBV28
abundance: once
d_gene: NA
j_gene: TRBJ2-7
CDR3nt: TGTGCCAGCAGCCCCGTTAACAGCAACTACGAGCAGTACTTC
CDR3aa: CASSPVNSNYEQYF

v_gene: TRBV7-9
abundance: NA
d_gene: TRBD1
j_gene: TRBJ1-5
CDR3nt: TGTGCCAGCAGCACGGGACAGGGGGTCAATCAGCCCCAGCATTTT
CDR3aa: CASSTGQGVNQPQHF

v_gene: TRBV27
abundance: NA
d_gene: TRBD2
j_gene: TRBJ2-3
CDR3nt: TGTGCCAGCAGGGGACTAGCGGGCACAGATACGCAGTATTTT
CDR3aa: CASRGLAGTDTQYF

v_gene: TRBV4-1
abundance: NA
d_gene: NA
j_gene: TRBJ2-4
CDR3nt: TGCGCCAGCGGACTGACCTTAGCCAAAAACATTCAGTACTTC
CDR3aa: CASGLTLAKNIQYF

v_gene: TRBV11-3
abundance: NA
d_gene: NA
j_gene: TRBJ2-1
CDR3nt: TGTGCCAGCAGCCACGGGTCCGGGACATATGGTGAGCAGTTCTTC
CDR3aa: CASSHGSGTYGEQFF

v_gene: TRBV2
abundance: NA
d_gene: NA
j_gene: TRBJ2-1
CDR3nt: TGTGCCAGTCCCAGGGGAGGATACAATGAGCAGTTCTTC
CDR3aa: CASPRGGYNEQFF

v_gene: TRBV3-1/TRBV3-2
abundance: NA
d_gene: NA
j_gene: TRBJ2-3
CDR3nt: TGTGCCAGCAGCCAAATGAGGGGGGCGGACACAGATACGCAGTATTTT
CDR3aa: CASSQMRGADTDTQYF

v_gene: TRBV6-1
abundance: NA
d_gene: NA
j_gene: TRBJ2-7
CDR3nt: TGTGCCAGCAGTGACCCCGCCAGGACCTACGAGCAGTACTTC
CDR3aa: CASSDPARTYEQYF

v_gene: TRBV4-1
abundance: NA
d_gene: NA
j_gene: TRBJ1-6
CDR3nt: TGCGCCAGCAGCCACCCCCTGGTATACGTGAATTCACCCCTCCACTTT
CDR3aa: CASSHPLVYVNSPLHF

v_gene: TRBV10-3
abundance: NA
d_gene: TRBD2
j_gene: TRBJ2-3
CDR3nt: TGTGCCATCAGCGCCGGGACTAGCGCTACAGATACGCAGTATTTT
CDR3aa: CAISAGTSATDTQYF

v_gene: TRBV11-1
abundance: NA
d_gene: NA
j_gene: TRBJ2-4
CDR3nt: TGTGCCAGCAGCCCAGGTTTGATGGGGCTGGGTAACATTCAGTACTTC
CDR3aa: CASSPGLMGLGNIQYF

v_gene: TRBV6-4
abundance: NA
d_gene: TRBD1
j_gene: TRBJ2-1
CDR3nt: TGTGCCAGCAGTGACTCGACAGGGGGCGGATACAATGAGCAGTTCTTC
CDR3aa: CASSDSTGGGYNEQFF

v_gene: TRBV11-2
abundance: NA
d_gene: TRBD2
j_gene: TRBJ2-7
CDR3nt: TGTGCCAGCAGCTCTGTGGCGGGGGGGCTCGAGCAGTACTTC
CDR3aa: CASSSVAGGLEQYF